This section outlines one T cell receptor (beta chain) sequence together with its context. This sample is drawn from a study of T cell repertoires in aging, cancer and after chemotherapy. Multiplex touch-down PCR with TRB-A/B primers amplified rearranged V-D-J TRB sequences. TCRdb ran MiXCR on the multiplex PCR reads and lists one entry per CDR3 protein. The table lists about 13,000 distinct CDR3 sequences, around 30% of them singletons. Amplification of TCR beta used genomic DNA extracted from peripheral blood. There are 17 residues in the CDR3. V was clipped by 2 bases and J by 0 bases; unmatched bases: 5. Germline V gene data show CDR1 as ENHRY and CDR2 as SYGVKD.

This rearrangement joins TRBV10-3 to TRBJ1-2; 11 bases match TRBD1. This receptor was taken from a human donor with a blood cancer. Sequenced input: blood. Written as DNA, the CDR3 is TGTGCCATCAGTGAGACCGGGACAGGGGGTTCTAACTATGGCTACACCTTC. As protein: CAISETGTGGSNYGYTF.